This is a list of T cell receptor beta chains from one sample in a study of CD8+CD57+ T cells in acquired aplastic anemia. TCRdb used MiXCR to reprocess the reads, holding one entry per CDR3 protein. The sample records about 210,000 distinct CDR3 sequences, approximately 60% being singletons. The sample consisted of sorted CD4+, CD8+, or CD8+CD57+ T cells (not recorded which) from PBMCs. The receptors come from a human donor in good health. The CDR3 runs from the conserved cysteine through the conserved F or W. Each record gives: CDR3 protein, CDR3 DNA, clone size, D gene, J gene, V gene. A D gene is named only where the DNA matches it firmly. The size entry is marked missing in some rows and otherwise reads once, few, many or a size class.

cdr3_aa: CAISPTGMAAAFEQYF; cdr3_nt: TGTGCCATCAGTCCGACTGGGATGGCGGCCGCGTTCGAGCAGTACTTC; clone_size: .; d_call: .; j_call: TRBJ2-7; v_call: TRBV10-3
cdr3_aa: CATSEGVQGVGSGISF; cdr3_nt: .; clone_size: .; d_call: .; j_call: TRBJ2-5; v_call: TRBV24-1
cdr3_aa: CASSRTGPGETQYF; cdr3_nt: TGTGCCAGTAGTCGGACAGGGCCGGGGGAGACCCAGTACTTC; clone_size: few; d_call: TRBD1; j_call: TRBJ2-5; v_call: TRBV19
cdr3_aa: CATSDFGTGLYERYF; cdr3_nt: TGTGCCACCAGTGATTTTGGGACAGGGCTTTACGAGCGGTACTTC; clone_size: .; d_call: TRBD1; j_call: TRBJ2-7; v_call: TRBV24-1
cdr3_aa: CASGLAAASEQFF; cdr3_nt: TGTGCCAGCGGATTAGCGGCGGCCTCCGAGCAGTTCTTC; clone_size: .; d_call: .; j_call: TRBJ2-1; v_call: TRBV7-9
cdr3_aa: CASSIDNRGMGTGELFF; cdr3_nt: TGTGCCAGTAGTATAGATAACAGGGGTATGGGCACCGGGGAGCTGTTTTTT; clone_size: .; d_call: TRBD1; j_call: TRBJ2-2; v_call: TRBV19
cdr3_aa: CSAKGQGVYEQYF; cdr3_nt: TGCAGTGCCAAGGGACAGGGGGTCTACGAGCAGTACTTC; clone_size: .; d_call: TRBD1; j_call: TRBJ2-7; v_call: TRBV20-1
cdr3_aa: CASSLGRVELFF; cdr3_nt: TGTGCCAGCAGCTTAGGAAGGGTAGAGCTGTTTTTT; clone_size: many; d_call: .; j_call: TRBJ2-2; v_call: TRBV7-9
cdr3_aa: CASSGVAFHNEQFF; cdr3_nt: TGTGCCAGTAGTGGGGTAGCTTTTCACAATGAGCAGTTCTTC; clone_size: .; d_call: .; j_call: TRBJ2-1; v_call: TRBV19
cdr3_aa: CATSDPAGTSGRTQYF; cdr3_nt: TGTGCCACCAGTGATCCTGCCGGGACTAGCGGGAGGACCCAGTACTTC; clone_size: once; d_call: TRBD2; j_call: TRBJ2-5; v_call: TRBV24-1
cdr3_aa: CASSIDRNEQFF; cdr3_nt: TGTGCCAGTAGTATAGATAGGAATGAGCAGTTCTTC; clone_size: .; d_call: .; j_call: TRBJ2-1; v_call: TRBV19
cdr3_aa: CASSLTGQGNNEQFF; cdr3_nt: TGTGCCAGCAGTCTTACGGGACAGGGGAACAATGAGCAGTTCTTC; clone_size: .; d_call: TRBD1; j_call: TRBJ2-1; v_call: TRBV9
cdr3_aa: CASRSGLQETQYF; cdr3_nt: TGTGCCAGCAGATCGGGGTTACAAGAGACCCAGTACTTC; clone_size: many; d_call: .; j_call: TRBJ2-5; v_call: TRBV28
cdr3_aa: CASSQGIPGTAVTNSPLHF; cdr3_nt: TGTGCCAGCAGCCAAGGAATACCCGGGACAGCGGTAACTAATTCACCCCTCCACTTT; clone_size: .; d_call: TRBD1; j_call: TRBJ1-6; v_call: TRBV4-2
cdr3_aa: CASNVGQGLHSPLHF; cdr3_nt: TGTGCCAGCAATGTTGGGCAGGGGCTGCATTCACCCCTCCACTTT; clone_size: .; d_call: .; j_call: TRBJ1-6; v_call: TRBV5-6
cdr3_aa: CASSLGVPSQETQYF; cdr3_nt: TGTGCCAGCAGCCTAGGAGTACCAAGTCAAGAGACCCAGTACTTC; clone_size: once; d_call: .; j_call: TRBJ2-5; v_call: TRBV7-9
cdr3_aa: CATSHSAWDLNTEAFF; cdr3_nt: TGTGCCACCAGCCATAGCGCTTGGGATTTGAACACTGAAGCTTTCTTT; clone_size: once; d_call: .; j_call: TRBJ1-1; v_call: TRBV15
cdr3_aa: CASSQLAGGYNEQFF; cdr3_nt: TGTGCCAGCAGTCAACTAGCGGGGGGCTACAATGAGCAGTTCTTC; clone_size: many; d_call: TRBD2; j_call: TRBJ2-1; v_call: TRBV6-5
cdr3_aa: CASSLGSQSYGYTF; cdr3_nt: TGTGCCAGCAGCTTAGGCTCCCAGTCCTATGGCTACACCTTC; clone_size: .; d_call: .; j_call: TRBJ1-2; v_call: TRBV7-9
cdr3_aa: CASNVGAGMNTEAFF; cdr3_nt: TGTGCCAGCAATGTAGGAGCGGGAATGAACACTGAAGCTTTCTTT; clone_size: .; d_call: .; j_call: TRBJ1-1; v_call: TRBV9
cdr3_aa: CASSDNRQGARTGELFF; cdr3_nt: TGTGCCAGCAGTGACAACCGACAGGGGGCGAGGACCGGGGAGCTGTTTTTT; clone_size: .; d_call: TRBD1; j_call: TRBJ2-2; v_call: TRBV25-1
cdr3_aa: CASMPGQGNSPLHF; cdr3_nt: TGTGCCAGCATGCCGGGACAGGGGAATTCACCCCTCCACTTT; clone_size: many; d_call: TRBD1; j_call: TRBJ1-6; v_call: TRBV2
cdr3_aa: CASSPGTGKTDTQYF; cdr3_nt: TGCGCCAGCAGTCCCGGGACAGGAAAGACAGATACGCAGTATTTT; clone_size: .; d_call: TRBD1; j_call: TRBJ2-3; v_call: TRBV5-1
cdr3_aa: CASSERGQGSNQPQHF; cdr3_nt: TGTGCCAGCAGTGAGAGGGGACAGGGAAGCAATCAGCCCCAGCATTTT; clone_size: .; d_call: TRBD1; j_call: TRBJ1-5; v_call: TRBV12-3/TRBV12-4
cdr3_aa: CASSMRLLGQAQQYF; cdr3_nt: TGTGCCAGTAGTATGCGACTCCTCGGACAAGCACAGCAGTACTTC; clone_size: .; d_call: .; j_call: TRBJ2-7; v_call: TRBV7-2
cdr3_aa: CASSKGTGTSSTDTQYF; cdr3_nt: TGCGCCAGCAGCAAAGGGACAGGCACCTCTAGCACAGATACGCAGTATTTT; clone_size: many; d_call: TRBD1; j_call: TRBJ2-3; v_call: TRBV5-1
cdr3_aa: CAISEVGGGLRFREQYF; cdr3_nt: TGTGCCATCAGTGAAGTGGGCGGGGGGCTGAGGTTTCGGGAGCAGTACTTC; clone_size: once; d_call: TRBD2; j_call: TRBJ2-7; v_call: TRBV10-3
cdr3_aa: CASSSTGLTGELFF; cdr3_nt: TGTGCCAGCAGCTCCACGGGCCTCACCGGGGAGCTGTTTTTT; clone_size: many; d_call: .; j_call: TRBJ2-2; v_call: TRBV5-8
cdr3_aa: CASSLAGTDTQYF; cdr3_nt: TGTGCCAGCAGCTTAGCGGGCACAGATACGCAGTATTTT; clone_size: .; d_call: .; j_call: TRBJ2-3; v_call: TRBV5-1
cdr3_aa: CATSREEGARNTGELFF; cdr3_nt: TGTGCCACCAGCAGAGAAGAGGGGGCGAGGAACACCGGGGAGCTGTTTTTT; clone_size: .; d_call: TRBD1; j_call: TRBJ2-2; v_call: TRBV15
cdr3_aa: CASSSGWDRGPYEQYF; cdr3_nt: TGTGCCAGCAGCTCGGGGTGGGACAGGGGGCCGTACGAGCAGTACTTC; clone_size: .; d_call: TRBD1; j_call: TRBJ2-7; v_call: TRBV7-8
cdr3_aa: CASSVEPAGTNTEAFF; cdr3_nt: TGTGCCAGCAGCGTAGAACCGGCAGGGACGAACACTGAAGCTTTCTTT; clone_size: .; d_call: .; j_call: TRBJ1-1; v_call: TRBV9
cdr3_aa: CASSAGGGVGSTDTQYF; cdr3_nt: TGTGCCAGCAGCGCCGGCGGGGGAGTCGGTAGCACAGATACGCAGTATTTT; clone_size: many; d_call: TRBD2; j_call: TRBJ2-3; v_call: TRBV9
cdr3_aa: CASGPMGSGTDTQYF; cdr3_nt: TGCGCCAGCGGTCCGATGGGGTCGGGCACAGATACGCAGTATTTT; clone_size: .; d_call: .; j_call: TRBJ2-3; v_call: TRBV5-1
cdr3_aa: CSATSQNSPLHF; cdr3_nt: TGCAGTGCTACCAGCCAAAATTCACCCCTCCACTTT; clone_size: few; d_call: .; j_call: TRBJ1-6; v_call: TRBV20-1
cdr3_aa: CASSLGGGDTEAFF; cdr3_nt: TGTGCCAGCAGCTTAGGTGGAGGCGACACTGAAGCTTTCTTT; clone_size: .; d_call: .; j_call: TRBJ1-1; v_call: TRBV7-9
cdr3_aa: CATSDGLAKIYNEQFF; cdr3_nt: TGTGCCACCAGTGATGGACTAGCGAAAATCTACAATGAGCAGTTCTTC; clone_size: .; d_call: TRBD2; j_call: TRBJ2-1; v_call: TRBV24-1
cdr3_aa: CATSSARGDRESYYEQYF; cdr3_nt: TGTGCCACCAGCAGTGCTAGAGGGGACAGGGAGAGCTACTACGAGCAGTACTTC; clone_size: .; d_call: TRBD1; j_call: TRBJ2-7; v_call: TRBV15
cdr3_aa: CASSEFGFSYNEQFF; cdr3_nt: TGTGCCAGCAGCGAATTCGGATTCTCCTACAATGAGCAGTTCTTC; clone_size: .; d_call: .; j_call: TRBJ2-1; v_call: TRBV7-8
cdr3_aa: CASSQNWRGHEQYF; cdr3_nt: TGCGCCAGCAGCCAAAACTGGAGGGGCCACGAGCAGTACTTC; clone_size: few; d_call: .; j_call: TRBJ2-7; v_call: TRBV4-3
cdr3_aa: CSVVQGAYGYTF; cdr3_nt: TGCAGCGTTGTGCAGGGGGCCTATGGCTACACCTTC; clone_size: .; d_call: TRBD1; j_call: TRBJ1-2; v_call: TRBV29-1
cdr3_aa: CASSSGLDEQYF; cdr3_nt: TGTGCCAGCAGTAGCGGGTTGGACGAGCAGTACTTC; clone_size: .; d_call: .; j_call: TRBJ2-7; v_call: TRBV2
cdr3_aa: CASSYSEVYGYTF; cdr3_nt: TGTGCCAGCAGTTACTCCGAGGTCTATGGCTACACCTTC; clone_size: many; d_call: .; j_call: TRBJ1-2; v_call: TRBV6-5
cdr3_aa: CASSRTGVRGYGYAF; cdr3_nt: TGTGCCAGCAGTCGGACAGGGGTCCGGGGGTATGGCTACGCCTTC; clone_size: .; d_call: TRBD1; j_call: TRBJ1-2; v_call: TRBV12-3/TRBV12-4
cdr3_aa: CASSLTTEYEQYF; cdr3_nt: TGTGCCAGCAGTTTAACCACAGAATACGAGCAGTACTTC; clone_size: many; d_call: .; j_call: TRBJ2-7; v_call: TRBV7-9
cdr3_aa: CASSEVLGQGAAGNQPQHF; cdr3_nt: TGTGCCAGCAGTGAAGTTTTGGGACAGGGGGCTGCCGGCAATCAGCCCCAGCATTTT; clone_size: .; d_call: TRBD1; j_call: TRBJ1-5; v_call: TRBV2
cdr3_aa: CSASEPSGIYEQYF; cdr3_nt: TGCAGTGCTAGTGAGCCGAGCGGGATCTACGAGCAGTACTTC; clone_size: few; d_call: TRBD2; j_call: TRBJ2-7; v_call: TRBV20-1
cdr3_aa: CSARASGLSTDTQYF; cdr3_nt: TGCAGTGCTAGGGCTAGCGGCCTTAGCACAGATACGCAGTATTTT; clone_size: .; d_call: TRBD2; j_call: TRBJ2-3; v_call: TRBV20-1
cdr3_aa: CSVAVTDTNQPQHF; cdr3_nt: TGCAGCGTTGCTGTGACAGACACCAATCAGCCCCAGCATTTT; clone_size: .; d_call: .; j_call: TRBJ1-5; v_call: TRBV29-1
cdr3_aa: CASSQERGWGFNLDTEAFF; cdr3_nt: TGCGCCAGCAGCCAAGAAAGGGGTTGGGGGTTTAATTTGGACACTGAAGCTTTCTTT; clone_size: few; d_call: .; j_call: TRBJ1-1; v_call: TRBV4-3
cdr3_aa: CSAREPSHNWPYGYTF; cdr3_nt: TGCAGTGCTAGGGAACCTTCGCATAATTGGCCGTATGGCTACACCTTC; clone_size: many; d_call: .; j_call: TRBJ1-2; v_call: TRBV20-1